The 8 T cell receptor beta chains below come from one sample, sequenced in a study of blood T cell repertoires in COVID-19. Sequencing used immunoSEQ multiplex PCR; TCRdb keeps in-frame clones, though not all of them. The sample records more than 50,000 clones, around nine tenths being singletons. The sample consisted of peripheral blood. These receptors originate from a human donor in a cohort sampled during active COVID-19.

The chain joins TRBV5-4 to TRBJ2-5, with 7 bases matching TRBD1. CDR3 size: 15 residues. The germline V gene encodes CDR1 SGHNT and CDR2 YYREEE (reference sequence). J lost 2 bases, V lost 3 bases, and 7 bases had no gene match. CDR3 region: CASSSQYRGQETQYF. CDR3 DNA sequence: TGTGCCAGCAGCTCACAGTACAGGGGACAAGAGACCCAGTACTTC. Full variable domain (remainder filled in from reference TRBV5-4 and TRBJ2-5): ETGVTQSPTHLIKTRGQQVTLRCSSQSGHNTVSWYQQALGQGPQFIFQYYREEENGRGNFPPRFSGLQFPNYSSELNVNALELDDSALYLCASSSQYRGQETQYFGPGTRLLVL.

This clone was seen just once. The chain links TRBV9 to TRBJ2-6, with 8 positions matching TRBD1. The CDR3 runs to 20 residues. CDR1 is SGDLS, CDR2 YYNGEE, per germline. V shed 3 bases and J 2 bases; nucleotides not matched to a gene: 16. CDR3 sequence: CASSDTMAGGLPAGANVLTF. For the CDR3, the DNA is TGTGCCAGCAGCGATACGATGGCAGGGGGCCTCCCCGCTGGGGCCAACGTCCTGACTTTC.

The CDR3 is CASSQGGASGANVLTF. CDR3 nucleotides: TGCGCCAGCAGCCAAGGAGGCGCCTCTGGGGCCAACGTCCTGACTTTC. The genes are TRBV4-3 and TRBJ2-6; D is unclear. In germline, CDR1 is LGHNA, CDR2 YSLEER. Trimming took 1 base from V and 0 from J, leaving 7 bases between them. The CDR3 has 16 amino acids.

This sequence joins TRBV11-2 and TRBJ2-1, with 10 bases matching TRBD2. Germline trimming cut 8 bases from V and 2 bases from J; bases unmatched to any gene: 3. Germline V lookup: CDR1 SGHAT, CDR2 FQNNGV. The CDR3 consists of 14 residues. CDR3: CASGLADTYNEQFF. CDR3 nucleotides: TGTGCCAGCGGACTAGCGGATACCTACAATGAGCAGTTCTTC.

The chain employs TRBV7-8 and TRBJ1-2; D might be TRBD1 (6 bases). Trimming took off 5 bases at V and 2 bases at J, with 9 bases between the two ends. The germline V gene encodes CDR1 SGHVS and CDR2 FQNEAQ. This CDR3 is 13 amino acids long. CDR3 coding DNA: TGTGCCAGCAGCATGGGACAAAACTATGGCTACACCTTC. This translates into CASSMGQNYGYTF.

This clone was observed a single time. The V gene is TRBV2, the J gene TRBJ1-2; D may be TRBD1 (5 bases). Looked up from germline, CDR1 is SNHLY and CDR2 is FYNNEI. V gave up 4 bases and J gave up 4 bases, with 13 bases separating them. The CDR3 extends over 14 amino acids. The CDR3 sequence: CASSVQGEIYGYTF. The CDR3 DNA is TGTGCCAGCAGTGTGCAGGGCGAGATCTATGGCTACACCTTC.

About this clone itself: One end of the junction does not line up with germline, which may come from a read error. The gene calls are TRBV7-7 and TRBJ2-2, with D uncertain. This CDR3 is built from 13 residues. Germline V lookup: CDR1 SSHAT, CDR2 FNYEAQ (reference sequence). The CDR3 DNA reads TGTGCTAGCAGCTCCGGGTTGGTCGGGGAGCTGTTTTTT. This translates into CASSSGLVGELFF.

The chain carries TRBV15 and TRBJ2-4; 7 bases agree with TRBD1. Germline V gene sequence: CDR1 LNHNV, CDR2 YYDKDF (reference sequence). There are 15 residues in the CDR3. V trimming: 0 bases; J trimming: 6 bases; junction bases outside the gene matches: 5. The CDR3 bases are TGTGCCACCAGCAGAGAAGGGACAGACCTAAACATTCAGTACTTC. It is translated as CATSREGTDLNIQYF.